Below are 2 T cell receptor beta chains sequenced from a single sample in a study of blood T cell repertoires in COVID-19. Only in-frame clones appear in the TCRdb table, and some are missing; sequencing was by immunoSEQ multiplex PCR. This table has over 130,000 clones, approximately 86% appearing once. Material: peripheral blood. Source of these receptors: a human donor in a cohort sampled during active COVID-19.

Here the CDR3 reads CASSRGDYGNQPQHF. The CDR3 DNA sequence: TGTGCCAGCTCGAGGGGGGACTATGGCAATCAGCCCCAGCATTTT. The V and J genes are TRBV27 and TRBJ1-5; weak D call: TRBD1 (6 bases). Germline V gene lookup returns CDR1 MNHEY and CDR2 SMNVEV (reference sequence). Trimming stripped 8 bases from V and 2 bases from J, with 16 bases between. This CDR3 spans 15 amino acids.

This chain connects TRBV10-2 to TRBJ2-7, with D possibly TRBD1 on 6 matching bases. The germline V gene has CDR1 WSHSY and CDR2 SAAADI. V gave up 6 bases and J gave up 3 bases, with 12 bases separating them. The CDR3 has 13 residues. The CDR3 reads CASRGGTIYEQYF. CDR3 coding DNA: TGCGCCAGCAGAGGGGGAACCATCTACGAGCAGTACTTC.